This TCR beta chain stems from a study of CD8 T cells in ankylosing spondylitis. Notes on the study in general: CD8+ cells made up the disease-linked clones, which were relatively rare in peripheral blood. There was a TCR beta motif, made of fewer than 10 highly homologous variants, that appeared characteristic of ankylosing spondylitis blood. Reportedly, significant enrichment of disease-linked clones occurred in matched ankylosing spondylitis synovial fluid. Both synovial fluid and blood in reactive arthritis had previously been reported to carry some motif variants.

Construction of TCR beta libraries was performed using quantitative 5'-RACE with molecular barcodes. TCRdb ran MiXCR on the 5' RACE reads and lists one entry per CDR3 protein. The sample includes approximately 300,000 distinct CDR3 sequences, 8% of them seen just once. This clonotype was detected many times. No antigen is known for it. The CDR3 contains 14 residues. Trimming removed 3 bases at V and 3 bases at J, with 8 bases between. CDR1 is SGHAT and CDR2 is FQNNGV in the germline V gene. What was sequenced was blood, either unsorted or a sorted T cell fraction (not recorded which). The TCR originated in a male donor with ankylosing spondylitis. The chain employs TRBV11-2 and TRBJ2-2, with unresolved D. The CDR3: CASSLQVDTGELFF. The CDR3, as DNA: TGTGCCAGCAGCTTGCAGGTTGACACCGGGGAGCTGTTTTTT.